Listed below are T cell receptor beta chains from one sample, sequenced in a study of shared clonotypes between healthy human individuals. The assay was immunoSEQ multiplex PCR, and TCRdb's table has in-frame clones only and misses some. The sample yields over 400,000 clones, 78% seen once. The specimen was PBMCs. Every receptor here comes from a woman aged 40 to 50 in good health. Some clones in this sample may be carry-over from other donors' samples. CDR3s include the opening cysteine and the closing phenylalanine or tryptophan. The D gene is left open where the match is weak. The size field is filled for only some rows; it gives once, few, many or a size class.

TRBV18	TRBJ2-4	few	NA	CASSPPGALAKNIQYF
TRBV4-2	TRBJ2-1	NA	NA	CASSQDKGSSYNEQFF
TRBV28	TRBJ2-1	NA	TRBD2	CASSLVGGYNEQFF
TRBV28	TRBJ1-5	NA	NA	CASRGQSHQPQHF
TRBV11-3	TRBJ2-2	NA	NA	CASSSRPAGELFF
TRBV19	TRBJ1-5	few	NA	CASSILGRDLGAQHF
TRBV12-5	TRBJ1-1	NA	NA	CASAPQDSVTEAFF
TRBV14	TRBJ1-5	NA	NA	CASSQDRAHSNQPQHF
TRBV2	TRBJ2-2	NA	TRBD2	CASSAGSGDAVTGELFF
TRBV30	TRBJ1-5	NA	TRBD1	CAWQDRGNQPQHF
TRBV5-1	TRBJ2-3	NA	NA	CASSSPPLTDTQYF
TRBV4-3	TRBJ2-3	NA	TRBD2	CASSQDMGGRDTQYF
TRBV30	TRBJ1-3	NA	NA	CAWMSGTGNTIYF
TRBV28	TRBJ1-3	NA	NA	CASSFGGHPLTGNTIYF
TRBV14	TRBJ1-2	NA	TRBD1	CASSLGQHVYGYTF
TRBV7-2	TRBJ2-1	NA	TRBD2	CASSHEGLADNEQFF
TRBV18	TRBJ2-2	NA	NA	CASSPSGHTGELFF